This entry is about one T cell receptor (beta chain). What it recognizes is unknown. Sequencing used immunoSEQ multiplex PCR; TCRdb keeps in-frame clones, though not all of them. The table has roughly 30,000 clones, roughly 82% seen once. V lost 3 bases, J lost 2 bases, and 12 bases lay in between. CDR1 is SGDLS and CDR2 is YYNGEE in the germline V gene. The CDR3 runs 14 residues. The data belong to a study of pediatric ulcerative colitis. Points from the study as a whole: This repertoire reflects total lymphocytes rather than subpopulations like regulatory T cells.

The sample was blood. The V call is TRBV9, the J call TRBJ2-7, with D possibly TRBD2 on 6 matching bases. This TCR was recovered from a boy aged 10-17 years with severe ulcerative colitis. CDR3 nucleotide sequence: TGTGCCAGCAGCGCCGGGACTGGTACCTACGAGCAGTACTTC. It yields the protein CASSAGTGTYEQYF.